Presented here are 30 T cell receptor beta chains from one specimen sequenced in a study of T cell responses to AZD1222 COVID-19 vaccine. Profiled with immunoSEQ multiplex PCR; TCRdb holds only in-frame clones, not every one. The data contain roughly 170,000 clones, roughly nine tenths of them singletons. This specimen consisted of peripheral blood, obtained on day 0 of AZD1222 vaccination. These receptors were collected from an adult in good health.

CDR3 amino acids: CASSRTATNEKLFF. The CDR3 DNA follows: TGTGCCAGCAGTCGGACAGCAACTAATGAAAAACTGTTTTTT. The V gene is TRBV6-5, the J gene TRBJ1-4, with D possibly being TRBD1 (6 bases). CDR1 and CDR2 from the germline V gene are MNHEY and SVGAGI. The CDR3 covers 14 residues. With 5 bases removed from V and 0 bases from J, the gap between germline ends came to 7 bases.

The chain employs TRBV7-3 and TRBJ1-1, with D uncertain. Trimming removed 5 bases from V and 0 bases from J, with 13 bases in between. The germline V gene has CDR1 SGHTA and CDR2 FQGTGA. The CDR3 contains 15 residues. The CDR3 region is CASSPPQAMNTEAFF. For the CDR3, the DNA is TGTGCCAGCAGCCCCCCCCAGGCCATGAACACTGAAGCTTTCTTT.

This sequence joins TRBV9 and TRBJ2-7; D is unresolved. The V end lost 4 bases, the J end lost 6 bases, and 11 bases lay between the germline ends. Germline V gives CDR1 SGDLS, CDR2 YYNGEE. CDR3 size: 12 residues. CDR3 bases: TGTGCCAGCAGCTCAGCGACTTCCGAGCAGTACTTC. This translates into CASSSATSEQYF.

The chain uses TRBV7-6 and TRBJ2-2; 8 nucleotides match TRBD1. The CDR3 length is 13 residues. Germline V gene sequence: CDR1 SGHVS, CDR2 FNYEAQ. Trimming at V came to 11 bases and at J to 6 bases, leaving 8 bases not matched to a gene. CDR3 in DNA: TGTGCCGCCAGGGGGCTTGGGTCCGGGGAGCTGTTTTTT. This encodes CAARGLGSGELFF.

The chain couples TRBV5-1 to TRBJ2-1; maybe TRBD2 (6 bases). Germline V gene data show CDR1 as SGHRS and CDR2 as YFSETQ. With 0 bases removed from V and 8 bases from J, the gap between germline ends came to 18 bases. The CDR3 length is 16 residues. The CDR3 nucleotides are TGCGCCAGCAGCTTGGAGTCGGCGGGACCCCTCCATGAGCAGTTCTTC. As protein: CASSLESAGPLHEQFF.

The rearrangement links TRBV7-3 to TRBJ2-3; TRBD2 matches at 7 bases. V dropped 5 bases and J dropped 0; count of bases not matched to a gene: 14. CDR3 length: 18 amino acids. The germline V gene encodes CDR1 SGHTA and CDR2 FQGTGA. The CDR3 spells CASSHETGGTLSTDTQYF. The CDR3 DNA follows: TGTGCCAGCAGCCACGAGACGGGGGGAACTCTCAGCACAGATACGCAGTATTTT. The variable domain in full, with the rest retrieved from reference TRBV7-3 and TRBJ2-3, is GAGVSQTPSNKVTEKGKYVELRCDPISGHTALYWYRQSLGQGPEFLIYFQGTGAADDSGLPNDRFFAVRPEGSVSTLKIQRTERGDSAVYLCASSHETGGTLSTDTQYFGPGTRLTVL.

The table lists this clone with a few counts. V is TRBV30 and J is TRBJ2-2; tentative D call: TRBD2 (6 bases). The V end was cut by 3 bases, the J end by 1 base, with 6 bases between. The V gene's germline CDR1 is GTSNPN and CDR2 SVGIG (reference sequence). The CDR3 is 13 residues long. CDR3 sequence: CAWSGGNTGELFF. The CDR3 DNA is TGTGCCTGGAGCGGGGGGAACACCGGGGAGCTGTTTTTT.

V and J are TRBV23-1 and TRBJ2-7; no reliable D call. TRBV23-1 is classed as an ORF, of uncertain function. V shed 9 bases and J shed 9 bases, with 12 bases lying between them. The CDR3 has 10 amino acids. This CDR3 reads CARRLLRQYF. The CDR3 DNA reads TGCGCCAGGAGACTCCTCCGGCAGTACTTC.

For the CDR3, the DNA is TGTGCCAGCAGCCTCGGGGGGGGAGGTTCACCACCCCTCCACTTT. It specifies CASSLGGGGSPPLHF. V gene TRBV13 combines with J gene TRBJ1-6; tentative D call: TRBD1 (5 bases). Looked up from germline, CDR1 is PRHDT and CDR2 is FYEKMQ (reference sequence). Between the trimmed V and J ends, which lost 5 bases and 11 bases, there was a span of 19 bases. The CDR3 extends over 15 amino acids.

The chain uses TRBV6-5 and TRBJ1-2, with D hard to call. V was clipped by 6 bases and J by 2 bases, with 16 bases between them. The CDR3 has 15 amino acids. Germline-derived CDR1 and CDR2 are MNHEY and SVGAGI. The CDR3 nucleotides read TGTGCCAGCAGGTCCGTCGGCAGCTCCAACTATGGCTACACCTTC. It is translated as CASRSVGSSNYGYTF.

The chain is built from TRBV2 and TRBJ1-1; D may be TRBD1 (5 bases). Germline values: CDR1 SNHLY, CDR2 FYNNEI. V was pared by 3 bases and J by 1 base, with 9 bases between. The CDR3 loop spans 14 amino acids. This CDR3 reads CASSEPRANTEAFF. As DNA, the CDR3 is TGTGCCAGCAGTGAGCCCAGGGCGAACACTGAAGCTTTCTTT.

J is TRBJ1-1 and V is TRBV2; D gene uncertain. This CDR3 has 10 amino acids. Germline CDR1 and CDR2: SNHLY and FYNNEI. V was pared by 4 bases and J by 11 bases, with 8 bases between. CDR3 region: CASSGLSAFF. The CDR3 DNA reads TGTGCCAGCAGTGGACTTTCCGCTTTCTTT. The full variable domain, its missing parts supplied by reference TRBV2 and TRBJ1-1, is EPEVTQTPSHQVTQMGQEVILRCVPISNHLYFYWYRQILGQKVEFLVSFYNNEISEKSEIFDDQFSVERPDGSNFTLKIRSTKLEDSAMYFCASSGLSAFFGQGTRLTVV.

The V gene is TRBV19, the J gene TRBJ1-5, with D possibly being TRBD1 (6 bases). Trimming removed 3 bases from V and 4 bases from J, with 10 bases in between. Germline V gene data show CDR1 as LNHDA and CDR2 as SQIVND (reference sequence). The CDR3 loop spans 14 amino acids. The CDR3 is CASSIPQGNQPQHF. The DNA for the CDR3 is TGTGCCAGTAGTATCCCTCAGGGGAATCAGCCCCAGCATTTT.

This clone was seen only once. J is TRBJ1-1 and V is TRBV7-2; the match to TRBD1 covers 12 bases. The CDR3 contains 14 residues. The germline V gene encodes CDR1 SGHTA and CDR2 FQGNSA. The V and J ends lost 6 bases and 10 bases, in that order; junction bases with no gene match: 9. CDR3 sequence reads: CASSTGTGGVRAFF. CDR3 DNA: TGTGCCAGCAGTACCGGGACAGGGGGCGTGCGAGCTTTCTTT.

The rearrangement links TRBV28 to TRBJ1-2; maybe TRBD1 (6 bases). Trimming removed 1 base from V and 4 bases from J, with 16 bases in between. The CDR3 loop spans 16 amino acids. The germline V gene encodes CDR1 MDHEN and CDR2 SYDVKM. CDR3 nucleotides: TGTGCCAGCAGTTTATACTCAGGGGATAAAAGCTATGGCTACACCTTC. The encoded protein is CASSLYSGDKSYGYTF.

The chain combines TRBV10-3 with TRBJ2-3, with D perhaps TRBD1 (6 bases). With 6 bases removed from V and 6 bases from J, the gap between germline ends came to 13 bases. CDR1 and CDR2 (germline): ENHRY, SYGVKD. CDR3 length: 13 residues. The CDR3 region is CAISTQGSDTQYF. The CDR3 nucleotides are TGTGCCATCAGCACCCAGGGGTCTGATACGCAGTATTTT.

The rearrangement joins TRBV12-3 or TRBV12-4 to TRBJ1-1, with TRBD1 matching over 8 bases. The CDR3 extends over 13 amino acids. With V trimmed by 6 bases and J by 7 bases, 7 bases remained unmatched. CDR3 region: CASSPQQGGEAFF. The CDR3 nucleotides are TGTGCCAGCAGCCCTCAACAGGGGGGTGAAGCTTTCTTT.

The chain employs TRBV25-1 and TRBJ2-2; D may match TRBD1 or TRBD2 (5 bases each). The CDR3 contains 14 residues. Germline V gives CDR1 MGHDK, CDR2 SYGVNS. V was pared by 4 bases and J by 6 bases, with 12 bases between. DNA of the CDR3: TGTGCCAGCAGTGCAACTGGGACCGCCGGGGAGCTGTTTTTT. Translating it yields CASSATGTAGELFF.

This chain joins TRBV24-1 and TRBJ2-5, with D perhaps matching TRBD1 (5 bases). The V and J ends lost 8 bases and 5 bases respectively, with 11 bases between them. The CDR3 is 12 residues long. Germline-derived CDR1 and CDR2 are KGHDR and SFDVKD. The CDR3 spells CATTAGWETQYF. The CDR3 DNA follows: TGTGCCACCACGGCAGGGTGGGAGACCCAGTACTTC.

The gene calls are TRBV9 and TRBJ1-2, with a possible D match to TRBD1 (5 bases). Germline-derived CDR1 and CDR2 are SGDLS and YYNGEE. CDR3 length equals 12 residues. Deletions cut 3 bases from V and 8 bases from J, with 11 bases between. In nucleotides, the CDR3 is TGTGCCAGCAGCGGGGATCGGGACGGCTACACCTTC. It yields the protein CASSGDRDGYTF.

The chain links TRBV5-1 to TRBJ1-2; a weak D match, TRBD1 (6 bases). The germline gives CDR1 SGHRS, CDR2 YFSETQ. The CDR3 loop spans 14 amino acids. V lost 3 bases, J lost 2 bases, and 11 bases lay in between. The CDR3 spells CASSSKGTNYGYTF. The CDR3 DNA reads TGCGCCAGCAGCTCGAAAGGGACAAACTATGGCTACACCTTC.

The chain links TRBV7-2 to TRBJ2-3, with D perhaps TRBD1 or TRBD2 (6 bases each). Deletions cut 0 bases from V and 6 bases from J, with 13 bases between. The CDR3 totals 15 residues. Germline lookup yields CDR1 SGHTA and CDR2 FQGNSA. The CDR3 bases are TGTGCCAGCAGCTTAGCGAACCGGGGGCTGGATACGCAGTATTTT. Protein: CASSLANRGLDTQYF.

The chain links TRBV4-2 to TRBJ2-3; 13 bases match TRBD2. Per germline, CDR1 LGHNA and CDR2 YNFKEQ. The CDR3 loop spans 15 amino acids. Unmatched junction bases numbered 1, after V lost 1 base and J lost 6 bases. The CDR3 spells CASSQGGLAGDTQYF. The CDR3 DNA follows: TGTGCCAGCAGCCAAGGGGGACTAGCGGGGGATACGCAGTATTTT.

The rearrangement joins TRBV3-1 (or the pseudogene TRBV3-2) to TRBJ1-2; D is possibly TRBD1 (5 bases). The V and J ends lost 1 base and 2 bases respectively, with 14 bases between them. The CDR3 runs 16 residues. The germline V gene encodes CDR1 LGHDT and CDR2 YNNKEL (reference sequence). The CDR3, as DNA: TGTGCCAGCAGCCAAGGAGGACGGGGACGCAACTATGGCTACACCTTC. Translating gives CASSQGGRGRNYGYTF.

This chain joins TRBV4-3 and TRBJ2-1, with D uncertain. CDR1 is LGHNA and CDR2 is YSLEER in the germline V gene. The CDR3 length is 17 residues. The V end lost 0 bases, the J end lost 2 bases, and 14 bases lay between the germline ends. DNA of the CDR3: TGCGCCAGCAGCCAAGATTTTGGGTCCGGCGCCTACAATGAGCAGTTCTTC. Its translation is CASSQDFGSGAYNEQFF.

CDR3 sequence reads: CAGSQGAPAGYTF. CDR3 nucleotides: TGTGCCGGCTCACAGGGGGCACCAGCCGGCTACACCTTC. The chain recombines TRBV6-5 with TRBJ1-2; the match to TRBD1 covers 9 bases. The CDR3 length is 13 residues. Germline V gives CDR1 MNHEY, CDR2 SVGAGI. After removal of 11 bases from V and 8 bases from J, the junction contained 12 bases not matched to a gene.

The rearrangement uses TRBV19 and TRBJ2-2; maybe TRBD2 (6 bases). This CDR3 comprises 12 residues. V was clipped by 6 bases and J by 9 bases, with 11 bases between them. The V gene's germline CDR1 is LNHDA and CDR2 SQIVND (reference sequence). DNA for the CDR3: TGTGCCAGTAGCCCGGGGGTTCGGGAGCTGTTTTTT. Translation gives CASSPGVRELFF.

This rearrangement joins TRBV5-1 to TRBJ1-4; 9 bases match TRBD1. This CDR3 has 17 amino acids. The trim removed 4 bases at V and 7 bases at J, leaving 14 bases unmatched. Germline V gene lookup returns CDR1 SGHRS and CDR2 YFSETQ. CDR3 residues: CASSPQGQGLSGEKLFF. The CDR3, as DNA: TGCGCCAGCAGCCCCCAGGGACAGGGTCTGTCGGGTGAAAAACTGTTTTTT.

This clone was counted once. The genes are TRBV12-5 and TRBJ1-2; D uncertain. CDR1 and CDR2 (germline): LGHNT, FRNRAP. The V gene lost 4 bases and the J gene lost 4 bases, with 19 bases spanning the gap. This CDR3 comprises 16 residues. CDR3 region: CASGSVSGNLVYGYTF. For the CDR3, the DNA is TGTGCTAGTGGTTCGGTATCTGGGAACCTCGTCTATGGCTACACCTTC.

V is TRBV7-2 and J is TRBJ2-1, with 8 nucleotides matching TRBD2. With 4 bases clipped from V and 5 bases from J, the junction kept 4 bases outside the gene matches. Looked up from germline, CDR1 is SGHTA and CDR2 is FQGNSA. This CDR3 is built from 14 residues. CDR3 in amino acids: CASSWRGEDNEQFF. CDR3 in DNA: TGTGCCAGCAGCTGGCGGGGGGAGGACAATGAGCAGTTCTTC.